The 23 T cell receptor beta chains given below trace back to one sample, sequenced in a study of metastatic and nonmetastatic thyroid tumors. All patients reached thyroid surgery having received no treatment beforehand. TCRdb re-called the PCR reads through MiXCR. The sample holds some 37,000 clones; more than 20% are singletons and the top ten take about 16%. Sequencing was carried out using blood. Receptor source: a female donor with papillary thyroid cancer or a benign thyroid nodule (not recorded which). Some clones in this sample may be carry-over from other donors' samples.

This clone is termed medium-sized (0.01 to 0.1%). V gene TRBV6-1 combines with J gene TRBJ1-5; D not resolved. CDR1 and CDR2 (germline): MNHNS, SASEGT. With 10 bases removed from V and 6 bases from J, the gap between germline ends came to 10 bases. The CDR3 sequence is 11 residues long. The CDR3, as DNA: TGTGCCACCAGAGGAGGTCAGCCCCAGCATTTT. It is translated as CATRGGQPQHF.

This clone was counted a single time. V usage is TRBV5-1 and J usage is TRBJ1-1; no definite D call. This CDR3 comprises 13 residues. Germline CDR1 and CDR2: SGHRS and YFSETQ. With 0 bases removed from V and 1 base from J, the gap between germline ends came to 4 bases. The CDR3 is CASSLAGNTEAFF. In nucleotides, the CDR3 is TGCGCCAGCAGCTTGGCAGGGAACACTGAAGCTTTCTTT.

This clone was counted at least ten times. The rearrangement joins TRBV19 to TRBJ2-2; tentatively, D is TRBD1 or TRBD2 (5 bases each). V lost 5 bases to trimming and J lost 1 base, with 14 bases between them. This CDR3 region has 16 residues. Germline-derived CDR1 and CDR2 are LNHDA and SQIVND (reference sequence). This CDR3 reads CASSPGAVGNTGELFF. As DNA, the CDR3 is TGTGCCAGTAGTCCCGGGGCGGTCGGGAACACCGGGGAGCTGTTTTTT.

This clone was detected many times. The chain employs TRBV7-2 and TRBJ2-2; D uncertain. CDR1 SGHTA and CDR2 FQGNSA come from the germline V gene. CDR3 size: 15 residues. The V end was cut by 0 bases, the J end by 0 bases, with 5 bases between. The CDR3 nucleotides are TGTGCCAGCAGCTTAGCTAGTACGAACACCGGGGAGCTGTTTTTT. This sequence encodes CASSLASTNTGELFF.

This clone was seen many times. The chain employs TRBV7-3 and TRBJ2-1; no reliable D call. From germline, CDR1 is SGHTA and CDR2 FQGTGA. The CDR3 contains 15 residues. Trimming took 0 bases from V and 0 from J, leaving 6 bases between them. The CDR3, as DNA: TGTGCCAGCAGCTTAACTAGGAGCTCCTACAATGAGCAGTTCTTC. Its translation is CASSLTRSSYNEQFF.

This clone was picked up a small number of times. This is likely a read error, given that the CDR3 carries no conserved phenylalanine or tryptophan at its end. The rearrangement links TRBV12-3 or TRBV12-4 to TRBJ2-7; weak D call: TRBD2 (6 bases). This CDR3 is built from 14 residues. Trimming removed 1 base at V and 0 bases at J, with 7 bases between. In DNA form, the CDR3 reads TGTGCCAGCAGTTTAGGCGGGGACTCCTACGAGCAGTACTCC. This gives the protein CASSLGGDSYEQYS.

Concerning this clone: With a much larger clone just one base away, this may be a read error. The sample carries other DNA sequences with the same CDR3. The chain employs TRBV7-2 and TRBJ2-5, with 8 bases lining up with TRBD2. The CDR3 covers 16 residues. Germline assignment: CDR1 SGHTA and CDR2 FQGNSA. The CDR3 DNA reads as TGTGCCGGCAGCTTAGTTGGTCTAGCGGGTCAAGAGACCCAGTACTTC. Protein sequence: CAGSLVGLAGQETQYF.

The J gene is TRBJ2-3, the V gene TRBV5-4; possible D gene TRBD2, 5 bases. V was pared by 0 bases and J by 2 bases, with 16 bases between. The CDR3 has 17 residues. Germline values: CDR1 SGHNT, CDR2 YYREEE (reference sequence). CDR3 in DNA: TGTGCCAGCAGCTTGGACAAGCGGCAAATCGACACAGATACGCAGTATTTT. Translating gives CASSLDKRQIDTDTQYF.

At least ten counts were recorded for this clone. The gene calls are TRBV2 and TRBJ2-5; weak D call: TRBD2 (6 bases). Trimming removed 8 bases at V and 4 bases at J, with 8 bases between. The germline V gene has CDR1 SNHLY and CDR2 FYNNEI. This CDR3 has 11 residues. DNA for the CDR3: TGTGCCAGCCAGGGAGGAGAGACCCAGTACTTC. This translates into CASQGGETQYF.

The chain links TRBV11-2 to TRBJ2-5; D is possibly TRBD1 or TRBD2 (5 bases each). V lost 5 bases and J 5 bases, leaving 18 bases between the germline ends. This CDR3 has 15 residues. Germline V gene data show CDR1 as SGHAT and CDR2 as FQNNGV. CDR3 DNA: TGTGCCAGCAGCCTCAGGACCGCCGGGGCGGAGACCCAGTACTTC. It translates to CASSLRTAGAETQYF.

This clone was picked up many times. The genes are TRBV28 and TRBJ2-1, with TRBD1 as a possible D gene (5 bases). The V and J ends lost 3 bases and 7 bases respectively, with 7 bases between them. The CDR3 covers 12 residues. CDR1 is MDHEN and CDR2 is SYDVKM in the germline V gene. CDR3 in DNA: TGTGCCAGCAGTTTGGCAGGGAATGAGCAGTTCTTC. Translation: CASSLAGNEQFF.

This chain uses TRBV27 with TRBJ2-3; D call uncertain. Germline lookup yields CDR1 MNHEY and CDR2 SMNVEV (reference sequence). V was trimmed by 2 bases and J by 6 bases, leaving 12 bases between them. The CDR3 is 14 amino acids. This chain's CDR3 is CASSLGQFSDTQYF. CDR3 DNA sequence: TGTGCCAGCAGTTTAGGCCAGTTTTCTGATACGCAGTATTTT.

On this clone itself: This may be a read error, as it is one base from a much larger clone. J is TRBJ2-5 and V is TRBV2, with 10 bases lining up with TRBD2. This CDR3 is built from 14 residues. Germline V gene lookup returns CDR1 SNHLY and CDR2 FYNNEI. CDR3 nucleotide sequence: TGTGCCAGCAGTCTAGCGGGAGAGGAAGAGACCCAGCACTTC. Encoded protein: CASSLAGEEETQHF.

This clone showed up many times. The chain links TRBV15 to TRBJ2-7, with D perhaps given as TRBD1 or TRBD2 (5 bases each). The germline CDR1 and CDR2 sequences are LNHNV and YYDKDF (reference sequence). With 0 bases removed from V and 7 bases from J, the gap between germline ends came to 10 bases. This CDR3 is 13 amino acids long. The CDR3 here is CATSREWGGEQYF. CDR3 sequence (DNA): TGTGCCACCAGCAGAGAGTGGGGCGGGGAGCAGTACTTC. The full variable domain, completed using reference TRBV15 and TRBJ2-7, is DAMVIQNPRYQVTQFGKPVTLSCSQTLNHNVMYWYQQKSSQAPKLLFHYYDKDFNNEADTPDNFQSRRPNTSFCFLDIRSPGLGDTAMYLCATSREWGGEQYFGPGTRLTVT.

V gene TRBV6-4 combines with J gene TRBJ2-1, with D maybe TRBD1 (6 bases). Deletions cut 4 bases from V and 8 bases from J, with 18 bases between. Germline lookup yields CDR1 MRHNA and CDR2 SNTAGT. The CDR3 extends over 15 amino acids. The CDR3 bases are TGTGCCAGCAGTGTTAGGGCAGGGGCCAACGATGAGCAGTTCTTC. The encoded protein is CASSVRAGANDEQFF.

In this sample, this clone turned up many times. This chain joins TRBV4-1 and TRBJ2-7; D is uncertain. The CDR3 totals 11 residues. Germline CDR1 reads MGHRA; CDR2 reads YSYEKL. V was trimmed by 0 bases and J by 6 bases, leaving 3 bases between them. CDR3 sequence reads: CASSQDSEQYF. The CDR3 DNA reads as TGCGCCAGCAGCCAAGATTCCGAGCAGTACTTC.

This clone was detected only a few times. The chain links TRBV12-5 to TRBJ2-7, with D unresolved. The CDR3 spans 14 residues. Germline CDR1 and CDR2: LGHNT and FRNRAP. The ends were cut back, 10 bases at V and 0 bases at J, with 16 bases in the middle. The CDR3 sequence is CAIAFGMSSYEQYF. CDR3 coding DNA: TGTGCTATTGCCTTCGGCATGAGCTCCTACGAGCAGTACTTC.

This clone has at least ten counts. The DNA for the CDR3 is TGTGCCAGTAGTATAGGCCAAGAGACCCAGTACTTC. Protein product: CASSIGQETQYF. The chain links TRBV19 to TRBJ2-5; the D is unclear. V was trimmed by 1 base and J by 1 base, leaving 1 base between them. This CDR3 is built from 12 residues. Germline V gene sequence: CDR1 LNHDA, CDR2 SQIVND (reference sequence).

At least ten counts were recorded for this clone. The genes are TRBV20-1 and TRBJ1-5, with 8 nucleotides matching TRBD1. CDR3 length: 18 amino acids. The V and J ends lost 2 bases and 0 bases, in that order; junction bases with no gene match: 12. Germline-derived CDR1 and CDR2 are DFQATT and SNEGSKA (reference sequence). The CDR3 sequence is CSARSPGQEEYSNQPQHF. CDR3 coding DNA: TGCAGTGCTAGATCACCGGGACAGGAGGAATATAGCAATCAGCCCCAGCATTTT.

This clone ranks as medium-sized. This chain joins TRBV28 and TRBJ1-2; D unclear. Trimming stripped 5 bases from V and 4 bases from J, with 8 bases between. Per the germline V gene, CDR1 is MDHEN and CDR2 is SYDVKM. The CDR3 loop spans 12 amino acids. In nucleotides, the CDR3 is TGTGCCAGCAGTCCTACAGCCTATGGCTACACCTTC. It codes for CASSPTAYGYTF.

In DNA, the CDR3 is TGTGCCAGCAGGTTCCGGGACAAAGAGACCCAGTACTTC. It translates to CASRFRDKETQYF. The chain uses TRBV5-4 and TRBJ2-5; TRBD1 might be the D (6 bases). The CDR3 length is 13 residues. Germline CDR1 reads SGHNT; CDR2 reads YYREEE (reference sequence). V was trimmed by 5 bases and J by 3 bases, leaving 11 bases between them. Supplemented by reference TRBV5-4 and TRBJ2-5, the full variable domain reads ETGVTQSPTHLIKTRGQQVTLRCSSQSGHNTVSWYQQALGQGPQFIFQYYREEENGRGNFPPRFSGLQFPNYSSELNVNALELDDSALYLCASRFRDKETQYFGPGTRLLVL.

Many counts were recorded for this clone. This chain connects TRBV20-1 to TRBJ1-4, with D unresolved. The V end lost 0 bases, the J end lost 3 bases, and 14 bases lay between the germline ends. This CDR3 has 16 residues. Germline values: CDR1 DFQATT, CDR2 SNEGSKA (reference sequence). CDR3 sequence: CSARDLVMKANEKLFF. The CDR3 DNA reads TGCAGTGCTAGAGATTTAGTGATGAAGGCTAATGAAAAACTGTTTTTT.

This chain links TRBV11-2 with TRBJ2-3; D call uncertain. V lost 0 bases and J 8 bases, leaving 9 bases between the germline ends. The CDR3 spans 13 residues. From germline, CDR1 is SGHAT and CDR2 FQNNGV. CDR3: CASSLEGVGTQYF. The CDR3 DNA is TGTGCCAGCAGCTTAGAGGGTGTCGGTACGCAGTATTTT.